This note documents a single T cell receptor beta chain sequence. What it binds is unknown. Primers used in a second PCR of roughly 7 to 11 cycles were a sample-barcoded 5' primer and a J-beta primer mix. TCRdb reanalysed the 5' RACE reads using MiXCR and keeps one entry per CDR3 protein. This table has hundreds of thousands of distinct CDR3 sequences, 20% to 30% appearing once. Every donor provided ten milliliters of peripheral blood. These data originate in a study of blood T cells in healthy people across ages. Germline CDR1 and CDR2: MGHRA and YSYEKL. Trimming cost V 1 base and J 5 bases; bases outside gene matches: 6. The CDR3 has 15 residues. Points from the study as a whole: What prevented conclusive comparison of naive and antigen-experienced cells was that PBMCs were unsorted.

This sample also belongs to another study, concerning T cells of mothers and their children. That study adds: Thymic selection shapes TCR recombination output similarly in related and unrelated pairs.

Input material: blood. The rearrangement joins TRBV4-1 to TRBJ2-5, with TRBD2 matching 8 bases. The clonotype comes from a boy under 18 in good health. The CDR3 is CASSQGRGGPETQYF. Here the CDR3 DNA reads TGCGCCAGCAGCCAAGGCCGGGGGGGCCCGGAGACCCAGTACTTC.